The 16 T cell receptor beta chains in this list originate from one sample, sequenced in a study of T cells after posttransplantation cyclophosphamide. Profiling relied on immunoSEQ multiplex PCR, and the TCRdb table lists in-frame clones only, not all of them. The profile shows tens of thousands of clones, around 93% of them singletons. The sequencing input was PBMCs. These receptors all come from a woman aged 25 to 39 in good health and a related stem cell transplant donor.

The J gene is TRBJ2-5, the V gene TRBV4-2, with TRBD1 matching 8 bases. Germline V gene sequence: CDR1 LGHNA, CDR2 YNFKEQ. V lost 2 bases to trimming and J lost 0 bases; unmatched junction nucleotides: 8. This CDR3 has 17 residues. In DNA, the CDR3 is TGTGCCAGCAGCCAACCCGGACAGGGAGTAAACCAAGAGACCCAGTACTTC. It codes for CASSQPGQGVNQETQYF.

The chain recombines TRBV7-2 with TRBJ2-7; 10 bases map to TRBD1. The CDR3 is 15 amino acids. The V segment lost 2 bases and the J segment 2 bases; nucleotides outside the gene matches: 3. Germline V lookup: CDR1 SGHTA, CDR2 FQGNSA. CDR3 in amino acids: CASSLRTGGTYEQYF. As DNA, the CDR3 is TGTGCCAGCAGCTTACGGACAGGGGGGACCTACGAGCAGTACTTC.

V gene TRBV29-1 combines with J gene TRBJ2-3, with a possible D match to TRBD1 (5 bases). V was shortened by 4 bases and J by 2 bases, with 10 bases between the two germline ends. The CDR3 runs to 13 residues. Germline lookup yields CDR1 SQVTM and CDR2 ANQGSEA. CDR3 nucleotides: TGCAGCGTTGGTACAGGATACACAGATACGCAGTATTTT. This translates into CSVGTGYTDTQYF.

The V gene is TRBV19, the J gene TRBJ2-5, with 8 bases aligning to TRBD2. The germline V gene has CDR1 LNHDA and CDR2 SQIVND (reference sequence). CDR3 length: 17 amino acids. Unmatched junction bases numbered 7, after V lost 1 base and J lost 0 bases. The chain's CDR3 is CASSIGPSGRYQETQYF. The CDR3 DNA reads TGTGCCAGTAGTATAGGCCCTAGCGGGCGTTACCAAGAGACCCAGTACTTC.

The CDR3 here is CASYSGVYEQYF. The CDR3, as DNA: TGTGCCTCATACAGCGGGGTCTACGAGCAGTACTTC. The chain is built from TRBV28 and TRBJ2-7, with TRBD2 matching 7 bases. Germline V gives CDR1 MDHEN, CDR2 SYDVKM. J was trimmed by 3 bases and V by 11 bases; bases with no gene match: 7. This CDR3 has 12 amino acids.

J is TRBJ2-7 and V is TRBV13; TRBD1 might be the D (5 bases). V was trimmed by 5 bases and J by 6 bases, leaving 11 bases between them. The CDR3 totals 12 residues. Germline V CDR1 and CDR2: PRHDT, FYEKMQ (reference sequence). Written as DNA, the CDR3 is TGTGCCAGCAGCCAAAGGGGCCCCGAGCAGTACTTC. Its protein product is CASSQRGPEQYF. The whole variable domain, filled in from reference TRBV13 and TRBJ2-7, reads AAGVIQSPRHLIKEKRETATLKCYPIPRHDTVYWYQQGPGQDPQFLISFYEKMQSDKGSIPDRFSAQQFSDYHSELNMSSLELGDSALYFCASSQRGPEQYFGPGTRLTVT.

The V gene is TRBV5-1, the J gene TRBJ2-6; D is uncertain. Germline loops: CDR1 SGHRS, CDR2 YFSETQ. Deletions cut 4 bases from V and 4 bases from J, with 3 bases between. The CDR3 length is 12 residues. CDR3 bases: TGCGCCAGCAGCCCGGGGGCCAACGTCCTGACTTTC. Translated: CASSPGANVLTF.

The chain combines TRBV13 with TRBJ1-3; 12 bases are shared with TRBD1. The ends lost 1 base at V and 3 bases at J; junction bases unmatched: 4. The CDR3 sequence is 17 residues long. CDR1 and CDR2 (germline): PRHDT, FYEKMQ (reference sequence). CDR3 loop: CASSLVGQGARGNTIYF. The CDR3 DNA is TGTGCCAGCAGCTTAGTGGGACAGGGGGCGCGTGGAAACACCATATATTTT.

This chain uses TRBV5-4 with TRBJ1-1; perhaps TRBD1 as D (5 bases). CDR3 length: 15 residues. The V end was cut by 4 bases, the J end by 1 base, with 14 bases between. Looked up from germline, CDR1 is SGHNT and CDR2 is YYREEE (reference sequence). Here the CDR3 DNA reads TGTGCCAGCAGCCCGCCTTCCGGGGGGAACACTGAAGCTTTCTTT. It specifies CASSPPSGGNTEAFF.

CDR3 DNA: TGTGCCAGCAGCTCATCGCCGGTGTTGCGCTGGGAGCAGTACTTC. Protein product: CASSSSPVLRWEQYF. The rearrangement links TRBV28 to TRBJ2-5; D possibly corresponds to TRBD2 (5 bases). V was cut by 6 bases and J by 11 bases, with 25 bases left in between. Germline V CDR1 and CDR2: MDHEN, SYDVKM. This CDR3 region has 15 residues.

This clone has a single count. The chain is built from TRBV5-8 and TRBJ2-2; perhaps TRBD2 as D (6 bases). This CDR3 spans 14 amino acids. Trimming took off 2 bases at V and 1 base at J, with 6 bases between the two ends. Germline values: CDR1 SGHTS, CDR2 YDEGEE. CDR3 amino acids: CASSFGGNTGELFF. The CDR3 DNA follows: TGTGCCAGCAGCTTCGGGGGGAACACCGGGGAGCTGTTTTTT. The full variable domain, rest sourced from reference TRBV5-8 and TRBJ2-2, is EAGVTQSPTHLIKTRGQQATLRCSPISGHTSVYWYQQALGLGLQFLLWYDEGEERNRGNFPPRFSGRQFPNYSSELNVNALELEDSALYLCASSFGGNTGELFFGEGSRLTVL.

The V gene is TRBV27, the J gene TRBJ2-5, with D perhaps TRBD2 (5 bases). V was clipped by 2 bases and J by 5 bases, with 15 bases between them. CDR1 and CDR2 from the germline V gene are MNHEY and SMNVEV (reference sequence). The CDR3 has 15 residues. The CDR3: CASSLGLALMETQYF. CDR3 DNA: TGTGCCAGCAGTTTAGGGCTAGCCTTAATGGAGACCCAGTACTTC.

The V call is TRBV29-1, the J call TRBJ2-3; D unresolved. Trimming stripped 4 bases from V and 0 bases from J, with 8 bases between. The CDR3 length is 13 residues. From germline, CDR1 is SQVTM and CDR2 ANQGSEA. As DNA, the CDR3 is TGCAGCGTTGTCGGACGTAGCACAGATACGCAGTATTTT. It specifies CSVVGRSTDTQYF.

This clone turned up a few times. J is TRBJ1-6 and V is TRBV5-5, with no clear D. The germline CDR1 and CDR2 sequences are SGHKS and YYEKEE (reference sequence). The ends were cut back, 0 bases at V and 8 bases at J, with 12 bases in the middle. The CDR3 extends over 15 amino acids. The CDR3 is CASSLDGRFDSPLHF. CDR3 bases: TGTGCCAGCAGCTTGGACGGACGCTTCGATTCACCCCTCCACTTT.

V gene TRBV6-6 combines with J gene TRBJ1-1; unclear D gene. The germline gives CDR1 MNHNY, CDR2 SVGAGI (reference sequence). The length of the CDR3 is 13 residues. V shed 2 bases and J shed 8 bases, with 12 bases lying between them. The CDR3 reads CASSYEGRWEAFF. The CDR3 DNA sequence: TGTGCCAGCAGTTACGAGGGTCGGTGGGAAGCTTTCTTT.

The CDR3 reads CASSLAGRSTEAFF. Here the CDR3 DNA reads TGTGCCAGCAGCTTGGCAGGGAGAAGTACTGAAGCTTTCTTT. The V call is TRBV7-8, the J call TRBJ1-1; perhaps TRBD1 as D (5 bases). This CDR3 comprises 14 residues. CDR1 is SGHVS, CDR2 FQNEAQ, per germline. The V end was cut by 3 bases, the J end by 5 bases, with 13 bases between.